This T cell receptor (beta chain) was observed in a study of shared clonotypes between healthy human individuals (dated by TCRdb to about 2020). Concerning the study at large: The cohort comprised a couple of women and a few men aged 18 to 49 years. For each donor, CD4 naive and CD4 memory were each run on three plates, CD8 naive on two plates, and CD8 memory on one plate. To estimate repertoire size and how much clonotype sharing occurs between individuals, the study deeply sequenced the blood TCR repertoires of several healthy adults. Different laboratories and diverse techniques were used to prepare libraries and sequence TCR repertoires, to increase sequencing depth and limit assay-specific biases. Per donor, leukapheresis produced somewhere between about 0.94 and 10 billion PBMCs.

Study-wide findings and limitations: Sampling was restricted to blood, and TCR repertoires in tissue are likely to differ from TCR repertoires in blood. Even with the large sequencing depth, rarefaction of the sorted-subset datasets indicated that sequencing was incomplete. Clonotypes shared by all four sorted-subset donors showed higher generation probabilities than non-shared clonotypes. Naive subsets generally had larger estimated clonotype richness than memory subsets did. When a handful of donors were compared, the shared fraction of clonotypes was around 5.1% for naive CD4, less than 4% for naive CD8, 2% to 2.5% for memory CD4, and 0.35% to 0.5% for memory CD8. Pairwise subsampling led to the expectation that sequencing depth would affect the degree of clonotype sharing among donors. Because the study included a small number of donors, the genetic and exposure-history diversity represented was limited.

Using the deep immunoSEQ assay, multiplex PCR amplified TCR CDR3 regions from genomic DNA. Genomic DNA extracted from each cell subset was distributed evenly over all wells of several immunoSEQ 96-well plates, and each plate served as one replicate. For sorted subsets, 200 to 250 ng of genomic DNA, equivalent to some 30,000 T cell genomes, went into each replicate PCR. The purified libraries were quantified using a Qubit 3.0 fluorometer, sized with a Bioanalyzer 2100, and then quantified again using the KAPA Library Quantification kit. A separate single-read 150-cycle Illumina NextSeq 550 flow cell was used to sequence each immunoSEQ 96-well plate. The original pipeline was this. Because the immunoSEQ output included only junctional sequences and no quality scores, the filtering could not be the same as the filtering used for full-length reads. Sequences were annotated with PyIR, a Python wrapper for IgBLAST v1.9, and V/J genes and CDR3 were assigned using IMGT germline references. Reads were filtered out if the reads had weak V/J assignments (E-value above 1e-6), no CDR3, stop codons, out-of-frame junctions, or ambiguous translated residues. A V3J clonotype was defined by an identical inferred V gene, J gene, and CDR3 amino acid sequence. To compute the percentage overlap between repertoires, the number of shared unique clonotypes was divided by the size of the smaller repertoire. Repertoire richness was assessed with RTK rarefaction, the Chao1 estimator, and Recon v2.1 estimates of unobserved clonotypes. For all TCRbeta clonotypes obtained by the gDNA method from a few donors, generation probabilities were computed with OLGA. Not all clones reach the TCRdb copy of this immuneACCESS table, which keeps in-frame sequences only. Checked studies attribute under half of the gap to unresolved V genes and leave the rest unexplained. V and J calls and clone size come straight from that table; D and trimming were deduced from the DNA. The table for this sample lists 850,000 to 1,200,000 clones; under 80% of them were counted only once. Approximately 1.5% of the sample comes from the top ten.

CDR1 and CDR2, looked up from the germline V gene (reference sequence), are MNHEY and SMNVEV. The germline ends are 8 bases apart after V is trimmed by 0 bases and J by 0 bases. Including the terminal cysteine and phenylalanine, the CDR3 comprises 15 residues. Just CDR3 DNA is preserved here, 45 bases in frame from base 1. This clone was detected only a few times. No antigen is known for it. Base quality data are lacking; no much larger clone is found one base away. The donors were healthy, HIV-negative adults who had no recently reported acute infections or vaccinations. Every donor was a Caucasian adult residing in Nashville, Tennessee, USA. CD4+ T cells were enriched through magnetic negative selection, after which naive cells were positively selected on CD45RA and the remaining negative fraction served as the memory subset. Blood was obtained by leukapheresis, after which PBMCs were separated by Ficoll-Histopaque density gradient centrifugation and cryopreserved in liquid nitrogen vapor phase. Analytical flow cytometry was used to check the purity and quantity of every magnetically sorted T cell population. Genomic DNA was isolated from each sorted fraction and quantified by UV absorbance on a Nanodrop 2000c.

Source material: memory CD4+ T cells sorted from blood. What the cell subset or site label conveys for this sample: CD45RA-negative fraction. This TCR derives from a man aged 18-30 years in good health. The chain couples TRBV27 to TRBJ2-5; the D gene is tentatively TRBD1 or TRBD2, each matching 5 bases. DNA sequence: TGTGCCAGCAGTTTATCGAGGGGCCACCAAGAGACCCAGTACTTC. It translates to CASSLSRGHQETQYF.